Shown below are 31 T cell receptor beta chains from a single sample sequenced in a study of blood T cell repertoires in COVID-19. Data came from immunoSEQ multiplex PCR; TCRdb stores just in-frame clones and leaves some out. The sample yields around 310,000 clones, almost 90% seen once. Source material: peripheral blood. The receptors derive from a woman aged 40 to 50 with COVID-19, enrolled during active disease.

The rearrangement links TRBV6-5 to TRBJ1-3; possibly TRBD1 for D (6 bases). V gave up 8 bases and J gave up 4 bases, with 12 bases separating them. Germline-derived CDR1 and CDR2 are MNHEY and SVGAGI. CDR3 length: 13 amino acids. The CDR3 bases are TGTGCCAGCGCGAGGGGGTCAGGAAACACCATATATTTT. Protein: CASARGSGNTIYF.

J is TRBJ1-2 and V is TRBV5-4, with TRBD1 identical over 9 bases. Germline CDR1 is SGHNT and CDR2 is YYREEE (reference sequence). CDR3 length: 16 amino acids. V lost 4 bases to trimming and J lost 4 bases; unmatched junction nucleotides: 11. The CDR3 region has the DNA TGTGCCAGCAGCCCATGGACAGGGGAAGACCCCTATGGCTACACCTTC. This translates into CASSPWTGEDPYGYTF.

The gene calls are TRBV27 and TRBJ2-7; TRBD1 matches at 7 bases. In germline, CDR1 is MNHEY, CDR2 SMNVEV (reference sequence). With V trimmed by 6 bases and J by 2 bases, 10 bases remained unmatched. The CDR3 has 15 amino acids. Written as DNA, the CDR3 is TGTGCCAGCAGCTCCTCCGGGACAGCCCCCTACGAGCAGTACTTC. Translation: CASSSSGTAPYEQYF.

This clone came up once. The genes are TRBV28 and TRBJ2-3; 8 positions match TRBD1. The V gene's germline CDR1 is MDHEN and CDR2 SYDVKM. The CDR3 runs 15 residues. V was pared by 5 bases and J by 5 bases, with 9 bases of the junction left unmatched. The CDR3 DNA sequence: TGTGCCAGCAGTCCAACGACAGGGGAAGGAGATACGCAGTATTTT. It specifies CASSPTTGEGDTQYF.

This clone turned up a few times. This chain uses TRBV27 with TRBJ1-5; unclear D gene. Trimming left V 3 bases short and J 2 bases short, with 11 bases between. Germline lookup yields CDR1 MNHEY and CDR2 SMNVEV (reference sequence). The CDR3 sequence is 15 residues long. CDR3 coding DNA: TGTGCCAGCAGTTTTCATGGAGTCGGCAATCAGCCCCAGCATTTT. Translation: CASSFHGVGNQPQHF.

CDR3 region: CASSHGTNGETQYF. The CDR3 coding sequence is TGCGCCAGCAGCCATGGGACTAACGGGGAGACCCAGTACTTC. The V and J genes are TRBV4-3 and TRBJ2-5; TRBD2 aligns across 7 bases. V trimming: 3 bases; J trimming: 5 bases; junction bases outside the gene matches: 6. CDR1 is LGHNA and CDR2 is YSLEER in the germline V gene. This CDR3 has 14 amino acids.

The V and J genes are TRBV14 and TRBJ1-6; a weak D match, TRBD1 (5 bases). This CDR3 spans 15 amino acids. V shed 4 bases and J shed 6 bases, with 13 bases lying between them. CDR1 is SGHDN and CDR2 is FVKESK in the germline V gene. CDR3 sequence: CASSRFGQGNSPLHF. As DNA, the CDR3 is TGTGCCAGCAGCCGGTTTGGGCAGGGTAATTCACCCCTCCACTTT.

J is TRBJ1-5 and V is TRBV18, with 8 nucleotides matching TRBD1. This CDR3 region has 15 residues. V was clipped by 3 bases and J by 13 bases; unmatched bases: 14. Germline-derived CDR1 and CDR2 are KGHSH and LQKENI. The CDR3 DNA is TGTGCCAGCTCACCGGGTGGGACAGGCCAAACCAAGCAGCATTTT. This encodes CASSPGGTGQTKQHF.

V gene TRBV7-3 combines with J gene TRBJ2-1; D is possibly TRBD2 (5 bases). Per germline, CDR1 SGHTA and CDR2 FQGTGA. The V end lost 5 bases, the J end lost 10 bases, and 15 bases lay between the germline ends. There are 13 residues in the CDR3. The CDR3 bases are TGTGCCAGCAGCCCTAACAGCATAGCGGAGCAGTTCTTC. It yields the protein CASSPNSIAEQFF.

The chain uses TRBV27 and TRBJ1-5, with D unclear. V gave up 10 bases and J gave up 0 bases, with 16 bases separating them. CDR3 length equals 15 residues. The germline gives CDR1 MNHEY, CDR2 SMNVEV (reference sequence). The CDR3 DNA is TGTGCCACCAGAATCGTGGCAGGTAGCAATCAGCCCCAGCATTTT. This codes for CATRIVAGSNQPQHF.

The V gene is TRBV5-4, the J gene TRBJ2-1, with TRBD1 identical over 7 bases. Germline assignment: CDR1 SGHNT and CDR2 YYREEE (reference sequence). J was trimmed by 9 bases and V by 4 bases; bases with no gene match: 16. CDR3 length: 16 residues. This chain's CDR3 is CASSNGQVGYFGEQFF. For the CDR3, the DNA is TGTGCCAGCAGCAACGGACAGGTGGGGTACTTCGGTGAGCAGTTCTTC. The complete variable domain, with remaining parts taken from reference TRBV5-4 and TRBJ2-1, reads ETGVTQSPTHLIKTRGQQVTLRCSSQSGHNTVSWYQQALGQGPQFIFQYYREEENGRGNFPPRFSGLQFPNYSSELNVNALELDDSALYLCASSNGQVGYFGEQFFGPGTRLTVL.

The chain carries TRBV27 and TRBJ2-3, with D perhaps matching TRBD2 (5 bases). Trimming took 2 bases from V and 5 from J, leaving 23 bases between them. Germline V gene data show CDR1 as MNHEY and CDR2 as SMNVEV (reference sequence). This CDR3 comprises 18 residues. CDR3 bases: TGTGCCAGCAGTTTAAACCTCCGGTCTAGCCAGTTTGGAGATACGCAGTATTTT. Protein product: CASSLNLRSSQFGDTQYF.

This chain uses TRBV7-8 with TRBJ2-7; 12 bases fit TRBD2. Trimming cost V 5 bases and J 0 bases; bases outside gene matches: 5. This CDR3 is 16 amino acids long. Germline V gene lookup returns CDR1 SGHVS and CDR2 FQNEAQ. CDR3 protein: CASSRTTSGSSYEQYF. The CDR3 DNA reads TGTGCCAGCAGCAGAACGACTAGCGGGAGCTCCTACGAGCAGTACTTC.

The rearrangement joins TRBV7-6 to TRBJ1-2, with 8 bases identical to TRBD1. The CDR3 totals 15 residues. The germline gives CDR1 SGHVS, CDR2 FNYEAQ. J was trimmed by 5 bases and V by 5 bases; bases with no gene match: 10. The CDR3 loop reads CASSPGQGLGYGYTF. The CDR3 region has the DNA TGTGCCAGCAGCCCCGGACAGGGACTTGGATATGGCTACACCTTC. Complete variable domain (other parts from reference TRBV7-6 and TRBJ1-2): GAGVSQSPRYKVTKRGQDVALRCDPISGHVSLYWYRQALGQGPEFLTYFNYEAQQDKSGLPNDRFSAERPEGSISTLTIQRTEQRDSAMYRCASSPGQGLGYGYTFGSGTRLTVV.

The chain joins TRBV5-1 to TRBJ1-1; the match to TRBD1 covers 7 bases. The length of the CDR3 is 16 residues. Germline V gene lookup returns CDR1 SGHRS and CDR2 YFSETQ. Trimming cost V 0 bases and J 4 bases; bases outside gene matches: 9. CDR3 loop: CASSLGPTGMSTEAFF. CDR3 nucleotide sequence: TGCGCCAGCAGCTTGGGCCCGACAGGGATGAGCACTGAAGCTTTCTTT.

The chain links TRBV7-3 to TRBJ2-1, with TRBD1 matching over 8 bases. Germline V gene sequence: CDR1 SGHTA, CDR2 FQGTGA. The CDR3 is 15 amino acids. V dropped 1 base and J dropped 3; count of bases not matched to a gene: 2. CDR3 sequence (DNA): TGTGCCAGCAGCTTAAGGGGACAGGTCTACAATGAGCAGTTCTTC. Protein: CASSLRGQVYNEQFF.

This clone was counted a few times. The chain is built from TRBV5-5 and TRBJ2-7, with D unresolved. Germline V gene data show CDR1 as SGHKS and CDR2 as YYEKEE (reference sequence). With 1 base removed from V and 7 bases from J, the gap between germline ends came to 9 bases. The CDR3 consists of 12 residues. In DNA, the CDR3 is TGTGCCAGCAGCTTGCCCCCAGAAGAGCAGTACTTC. This encodes CASSLPPEEQYF.

The J gene is TRBJ2-1, the V gene TRBV10-3; TRBD1 matches at 11 bases. Germline V gives CDR1 ENHRY, CDR2 SYGVKD. There are 16 residues in the CDR3. The J segment lost 7 bases and the V segment lost 2 bases, leaving 7 bases of the junction unmatched. This chain's CDR3 is CAISEPGQGGMNEQFF. The CDR3 bases are TGTGCCATCAGTGAGCCGGGACAGGGGGGTATGAATGAGCAGTTCTTC.

The chain recombines TRBV19 with TRBJ2-7, with 8 bases lining up with TRBD2. Germline V gives CDR1 LNHDA, CDR2 SQIVND (reference sequence). The CDR3 is made up of 15 amino acids. The J segment lost 4 bases and the V segment lost 5 bases, leaving 10 bases of the junction unmatched. The chain's CDR3 is CASSVRAAGGYEQYF. The CDR3, as DNA: TGTGCCAGTAGTGTTCGGGCGGCGGGGGGATACGAGCAGTACTTC.

This chain uses TRBV27 with TRBJ2-1; 16 nucleotides align to TRBD2. The junction had 7 bases not matched to a gene; V was cut back by 5 bases and J by 0 bases. The CDR3 spans 19 residues. Germline V gene data show CDR1 as MNHEY and CDR2 as SMNVEV (reference sequence). Here the CDR3 DNA reads TGTGCCAGCAGTGAACCGGGACTAGCGGGAGGGACCTCCTACAATGAGCAGTTCTTC. This gives the protein CASSEPGLAGGTSYNEQFF.

The CDR3 loop is CASSLTGFAEKLFF. DNA for the CDR3: TGTGCCAGCAGCTTAACAGGTTTCGCTGAAAAACTGTTTTTT. The chain joins TRBV7-9 to TRBJ1-4; D is perhaps TRBD1 (5 bases). This CDR3 region has 14 residues. Between the trimmed V and J ends, which lost 2 bases and 7 bases, there was a span of 11 bases. Germline CDR1 reads SEHNR; CDR2 reads FQNEAQ (reference sequence).

The chain joins TRBV18 to TRBJ1-1; the match to TRBD1 covers 10 bases. The CDR3 is 15 amino acids. V lost 6 bases, J lost 8 bases, and 12 bases stayed unmatched. Germline-derived CDR1 and CDR2 are KGHSH and LQKENI. This CDR3 reads CASSPTRDRGYEAFF. For the CDR3, the DNA is TGTGCCAGCTCCCCTACCCGGGACAGGGGTTACGAAGCTTTCTTT.

This clone was detected a few times. V usage is TRBV7-2 and J usage is TRBJ1-1; 11 nucleotides align to TRBD1. The CDR3 contains 15 residues. CDR1 SGHTA and CDR2 FQGNSA come from the germline V gene. V lost 3 bases and J lost 5; bases outside the gene matches: 5. The CDR3 DNA follows: TGTGCCAGCAGCTTTGGGACAGGGGGGTATACTGAAGCTTTCTTT. It specifies CASSFGTGGYTEAFF.

The chain combines TRBV7-9 with TRBJ1-4, with a possible D match to TRBD1 (5 bases). The CDR3 runs to 15 residues. The V gene lost 2 bases and the J gene lost 5 bases, with 12 bases spanning the gap. CDR1 is SEHNR, CDR2 FQNEAQ, per germline (reference sequence). The chain's CDR3 is CASSLSTGGNEKLFF. The CDR3, as DNA: TGTGCCAGCAGCTTATCAACCGGGGGAAATGAAAAACTGTTTTTT. The full variable domain, in which reference TRBV7-9 and TRBJ1-4 provide the parts outside the CDR3, is DTGVSQNPRHKITKRGQNVTFRCDPISEHNRLYWYRQTLGQGPEFLTYFQNEAQLEKSRLLSDRFSAERPKGSFSTLEIQRTEQGDSAMYLCASSLSTGGNEKLFFGSGTQLSVL.

The gene calls are TRBV2 and TRBJ2-2, with 7 bases that match TRBD2. Germline V gene sequence: CDR1 SNHLY, CDR2 FYNNEI. The V segment lost 3 bases and the J segment 1 base; nucleotides outside the gene matches: 5. This CDR3 is built from 16 residues. CDR3 amino acids: CASSDGRVGNTGELFF. For the CDR3, the DNA is TGTGCCAGCAGTGATGGGAGGGTAGGGAACACCGGGGAGCTGTTTTTT.

V and J are TRBV7-3 and TRBJ2-5; 9 positions agree with TRBD2. Looked up from germline, CDR1 is SGHTA and CDR2 is FQGTGA. This CDR3 is built from 15 residues. J gave up 1 base and V 3 bases, and 3 bases lay outside the gene matches. CDR3 amino acids: CASSFGGLAQETQYF. The CDR3 DNA is TGTGCCAGCAGCTTCGGGGGACTAGCCCAAGAGACCCAGTACTTC.

The chain has TRBV5-6 and TRBJ1-2, with D possibly matching TRBD1 (5 bases). Germline V gene sequence: CDR1 SGHDT, CDR2 YYEEEE. Trimming stripped 4 bases from V and 6 bases from J, with 16 bases between. This CDR3 has 14 amino acids. The CDR3 sequence is CASSRSDWGHGYTF. The CDR3, as DNA: TGTGCCAGCAGCAGATCCGATTGGGGCCATGGCTACACCTTC.

The rearrangement links TRBV19 to TRBJ1-1, with TRBD1 identical over 8 bases. Germline V CDR1 and CDR2: LNHDA, SQIVND (reference sequence). V was clipped by 9 bases and J by 7 bases; unmatched bases: 4. The CDR3 covers 11 residues. CDR3 sequence reads: CASRTGFEAFF. In DNA form, the CDR3 reads TGTGCCAGCAGGACAGGGTTTGAAGCTTTCTTT.

This clone was observed a single time. The chain combines TRBV19 with TRBJ1-5; 11 bases align to TRBD1. V lost 5 bases to trimming and J lost 0 bases; unmatched junction nucleotides: 9. This CDR3 has 18 residues. CDR1 LNHDA and CDR2 SQIVND come from the germline V gene (reference sequence). The CDR3 region is CASSFGQGAAYSNQPQHF. The CDR3 nucleotides are TGTGCCAGTAGTTTCGGACAGGGGGCCGCATATAGCAATCAGCCCCAGCATTTT. Full variable domain (rest looked up from reference TRBV19 and TRBJ1-5): DGGITQSPKYLFRKEGQNVTLSCEQNLNHDAMYWYRQDPGQGLRLIYYSQIVNDFQKGDIAEGYSVSREKKESFPLTVTSAQKNPTAFYLCASSFGQGAAYSNQPQHFGDGTRLSIL.

The chain employs TRBV19 and TRBJ1-2; maybe TRBD1 (6 bases). V was pared by 5 bases and J by 12 bases, with 16 bases between. Germline V gene lookup returns CDR1 LNHDA and CDR2 SQIVND (reference sequence). CDR3 length: 12 residues. The CDR3 protein is CASSHGYGGHTF. CDR3 in DNA: TGTGCCAGTAGTCACGGATATGGGGGCCACACCTTC.

J is TRBJ2-1 and V is TRBV28; 12 positions match TRBD2. Germline loops: CDR1 MDHEN, CDR2 SYDVKM. After removal of 2 bases from V and 12 bases from J, the junction contained 8 bases not matched to a gene. The CDR3 is 15 residues long. CDR3 sequence reads: CASSLLASGGAGQFF. The CDR3 DNA follows: TGTGCCAGCAGTTTACTGGCTAGCGGGGGGGCCGGGCAGTTCTTC.